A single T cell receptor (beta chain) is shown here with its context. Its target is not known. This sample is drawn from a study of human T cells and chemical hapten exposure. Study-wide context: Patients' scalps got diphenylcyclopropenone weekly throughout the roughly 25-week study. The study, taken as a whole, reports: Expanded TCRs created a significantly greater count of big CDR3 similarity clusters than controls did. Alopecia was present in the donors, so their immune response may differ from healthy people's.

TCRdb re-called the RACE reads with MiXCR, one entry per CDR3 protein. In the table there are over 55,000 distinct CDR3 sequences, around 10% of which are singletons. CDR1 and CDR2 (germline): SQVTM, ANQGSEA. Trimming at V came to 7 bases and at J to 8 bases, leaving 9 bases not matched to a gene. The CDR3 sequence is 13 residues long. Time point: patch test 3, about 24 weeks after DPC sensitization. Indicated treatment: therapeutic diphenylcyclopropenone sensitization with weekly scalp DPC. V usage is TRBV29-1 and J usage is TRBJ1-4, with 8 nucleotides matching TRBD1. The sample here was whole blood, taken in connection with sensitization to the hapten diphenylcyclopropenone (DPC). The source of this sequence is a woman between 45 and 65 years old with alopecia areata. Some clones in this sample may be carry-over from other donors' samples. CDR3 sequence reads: CSAGGGQAEKLFF. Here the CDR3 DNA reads TGCAGCGCCGGAGGGGGACAGGCCGAAAAACTGTTTTTT.